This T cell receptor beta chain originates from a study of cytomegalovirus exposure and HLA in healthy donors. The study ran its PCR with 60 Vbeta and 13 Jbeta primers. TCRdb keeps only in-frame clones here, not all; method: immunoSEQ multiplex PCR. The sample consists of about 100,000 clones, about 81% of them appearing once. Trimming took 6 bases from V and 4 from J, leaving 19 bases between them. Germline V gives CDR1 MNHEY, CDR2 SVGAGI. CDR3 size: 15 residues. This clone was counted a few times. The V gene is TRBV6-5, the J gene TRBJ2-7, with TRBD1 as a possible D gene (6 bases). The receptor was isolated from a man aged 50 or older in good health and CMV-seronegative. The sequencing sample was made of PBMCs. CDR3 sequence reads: CASRYETSTGYEQYF. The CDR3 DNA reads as TGTGCCAGCAGATATGAAACCTCGACAGGTTACGAGCAGTACTTC.